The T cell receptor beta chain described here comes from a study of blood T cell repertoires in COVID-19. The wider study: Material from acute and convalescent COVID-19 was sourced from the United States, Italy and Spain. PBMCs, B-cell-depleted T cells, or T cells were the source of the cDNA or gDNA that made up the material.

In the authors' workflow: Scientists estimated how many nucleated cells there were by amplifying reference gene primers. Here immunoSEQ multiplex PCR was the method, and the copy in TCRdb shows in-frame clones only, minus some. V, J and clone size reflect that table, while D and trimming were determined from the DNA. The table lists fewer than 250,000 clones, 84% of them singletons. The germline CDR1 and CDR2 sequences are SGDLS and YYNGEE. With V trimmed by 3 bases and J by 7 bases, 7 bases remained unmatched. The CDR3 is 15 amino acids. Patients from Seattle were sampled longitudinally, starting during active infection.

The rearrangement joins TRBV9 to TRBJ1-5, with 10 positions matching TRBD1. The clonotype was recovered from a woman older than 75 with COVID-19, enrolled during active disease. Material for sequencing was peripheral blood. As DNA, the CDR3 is TGTGCCAGCAGCGAGCGGGACAGGGGACTACAGCCCCAGCATTTT. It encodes CASSERDRGLQPQHF.